This entry concerns a single T cell receptor beta chain. What it recognizes is unknown. After removal of 6 bases from V and 3 bases from J, the junction contained 7 bases not matched to a gene. Germline CDR1 reads MNHEY; CDR2 reads SMNVEV (reference sequence). This CDR3 is 14 amino acids long. The data belong to a study of shared clonotypes between healthy human individuals. Study observations and caveats: The represented genetic and exposure-history diversity was limited by the small number of donors.

Deep-level running was used for the assay. Sequenced by immunoSEQ multiplex PCR; TCRdb stores in-frame clones only, minus some. The sample shows nearly 2 million clones, around 96% of them seen only once. Selected positively for CCR7 and CD45RO-negative, naive CD8 cells excluded terminally differentiated effector memory CD45RA+ cells. Material: naive CD8+ T cells sorted from blood. This clonotype originated in a man between 18 and 35 years old in good health. The J gene is TRBJ2-5, the V gene TRBV27, with TRBD1 identical over 7 bases. CDR3 sequence (DNA): TGTGCCAGCAGCGGTGGACAGGCTGAAGAGACCCAGTACTTC. It codes for CASSGGQAEETQYF.